A selection of T cell receptor beta chains follows, all from one sample in a study of CD8+ T cells in alopecia areata. Clones were read by immunoSEQ multiplex PCR, and TCRdb kept only the in-frame ones, dropping some. In the table there are 80,000 to 100,000 clones, about 40% of which are singletons. The specimen sequenced was CD4+ T cells sorted from blood. The receptors come from a human donor with alopecia areata. Each CDR3 is given without its conserved first and last residue. Fields, in order: clone size, J gene, V gene, CDR3 protein. Part of the rows lack a size; the others show once, few, many or a class for expanded clones.

size: NA
J: TRBJ2-6
V: TRBV28
CDR3: ASSLNRPSGANVLT

size: NA
J: TRBJ1-2
V: TRBV5-6
CDR3: ASSLEPDYGYT

size: few
J: TRBJ1-4
V: TRBV30
CDR3: AWSVGGFNEKLF

size: NA
J: TRBJ2-2
V: TRBV30
CDR3: AWRWNTGELF

size: NA
J: TRBJ1-2
V: TRBV29-1
CDR3: SVGETSYT

size: NA
J: TRBJ2-7
V: TRBV6-1
CDR3: AADRDRVDEQY

size: NA
J: TRBJ1-2
V: TRBV6-5
CDR3: ASSYSGTGEGYT

size: NA
J: TRBJ1-2
V: TRBV29-1
CDR3: SVTDRVNYGYT

size: NA
J: TRBJ1-5
V: TRBV29-1
CDR3: SVAWGGSGNQPQH

size: few
J: TRBJ1-1
V: TRBV30
CDR3: AWSSGDVTEAF

size: few
J: TRBJ2-2
V: TRBV29-1
CDR3: SVAGVLTGELF

size: NA
J: TRBJ1-1
V: TRBV29-1
CDR3: SGGTGGPPGVRAF

size: NA
J: TRBJ2-2
V: TRBV4-1
CDR3: ASSPGPRGLTGELF

size: NA
J: TRBJ2-3
V: TRBV11-2
CDR3: ASSLGTDTQY

size: few
J: TRBJ2-6
V: TRBV14
CDR3: ASSRIPGANVLT

size: NA
J: TRBJ2-3
V: TRBV27
CDR3: ASSFLGPSDTQY

size: few
J: TRBJ1-6
V: TRBV29-1
CDR3: SVAQTGDGSPLH

size: once
J: TRBJ1-2
V: TRBV29-1
CDR3: SVEGSSRGYT

size: NA
J: TRBJ2-2
V: TRBV29-1
CDR3: SVSTGSTNTGELF

size: few
J: TRBJ2-1
V: TRBV29-1
CDR3: SVGRLTRYNEQF

size: NA
J: TRBJ2-3
V: TRBV4-1
CDR3: ASSQGRATDTQY

size: NA
J: TRBJ1-5
V: TRBV29-1
CDR3: SVLTGDQPQH

size: few
J: TRBJ1-3
V: TRBV7-2
CDR3: ASSLVLGAGNTIY

size: NA
J: TRBJ2-3
V: TRBV29-1
CDR3: SVGDTDTQY